The TCR beta chain under discussion was sequenced for a study of shared clonotypes between healthy human individuals. Profiling relied on immunoSEQ multiplex PCR, and the TCRdb table lists in-frame clones only, not all of them. The profile shows 2.5 million or so clones, around nine tenths of them singletons. V dropped 0 bases and J dropped 6 bases, with 21 bases sitting between them. Germline values: CDR1 GTSNPN, CDR2 SVGIG (reference sequence). This CDR3 spans 17 amino acids. Sample: naive CD4+ T cells sorted from blood. The subset is: CD45RA+ positively selected. The chain employs TRBV30 and TRBJ2-1; D remains unclear. The sequence was obtained from a man younger than 30 in good health. The CDR3 region has the DNA TGTGCCTGGAGTGTACGGGCCTCATACTACCTTTCCAATGAGCAGTTCTTC. Its translation is CAWSVRASYYLSNEQFF.